This T cell receptor (beta chain) was identified in a study of Ad26.COV2.S vaccination and SARS-CoV-2 variants. The overall study: A COV1001 Ad26.COV2.S trial-arm participant provided the sample. Study-wide results and caveats: Vaccine recipients posted higher spike-specific TCR breadth than their placebo counterparts.

The germline V and J ends were trimmed by 4 bases and 0 bases, with 10 bases remaining between them. The germline gives CDR1 MDHEN, CDR2 SYDVKM. This CDR3 comprises 15 residues. Treatment noted: about 20 received Ad26.COV2.S at low or high dose, single or two shots; 5 received placebo; per-sample allocation not given. After the first vaccine or placebo injection, samples were drawn on day 63. Expression of Wuhan-strain SARS-CoV-2 spike came from the Ad26 vector that formed the vaccine. Profiled with immunoSEQ multiplex PCR; TCRdb holds only in-frame clones, not every one. The sample shows about 320,000 clones, 70% to 90% of them seen only once. Turning to this clone: Antigen: not known.

Sequences were derived from peripheral blood, sampled in a trial of Ad26.COV2.S vaccine versus placebo. The chain employs TRBV28 and TRBJ2-4; D is unresolved. This TCR derives from a person between 18 and 65 years old who received the Ad26.COV2.S COVID-19 vaccine or a placebo. In DNA form, the CDR3 reads TGTGCCAGCAGTTCCGGAGTCCTAGCCAAAAACATTCAGTACTTC. Protein: CASSSGVLAKNIQYF. The full variable domain, in which reference TRBV28 and TRBJ2-4 provide the parts outside the CDR3, is DVKVTQSSRYLVKRTGEKVFLECVQDMDHENMFWYRQDPGLGLRLIYFSYDVKMKEKGDIPEGYSVSREKKERFSLILESASTNQTSMYLCASSSGVLAKNIQYFGAGTRLSVL.